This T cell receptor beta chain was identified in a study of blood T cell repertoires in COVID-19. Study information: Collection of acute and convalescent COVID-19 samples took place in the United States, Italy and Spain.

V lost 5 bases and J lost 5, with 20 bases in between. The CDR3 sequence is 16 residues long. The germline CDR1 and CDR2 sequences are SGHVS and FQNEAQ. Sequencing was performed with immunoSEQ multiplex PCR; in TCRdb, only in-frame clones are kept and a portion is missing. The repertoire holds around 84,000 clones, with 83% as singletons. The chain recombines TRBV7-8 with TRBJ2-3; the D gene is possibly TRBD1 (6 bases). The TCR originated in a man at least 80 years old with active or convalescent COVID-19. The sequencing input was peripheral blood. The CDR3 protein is CASSPTRGGGGDTQYF. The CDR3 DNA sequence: TGTGCCAGCAGCCCCACTCGAGGGGGTGGGGGAGATACGCAGTATTTT.